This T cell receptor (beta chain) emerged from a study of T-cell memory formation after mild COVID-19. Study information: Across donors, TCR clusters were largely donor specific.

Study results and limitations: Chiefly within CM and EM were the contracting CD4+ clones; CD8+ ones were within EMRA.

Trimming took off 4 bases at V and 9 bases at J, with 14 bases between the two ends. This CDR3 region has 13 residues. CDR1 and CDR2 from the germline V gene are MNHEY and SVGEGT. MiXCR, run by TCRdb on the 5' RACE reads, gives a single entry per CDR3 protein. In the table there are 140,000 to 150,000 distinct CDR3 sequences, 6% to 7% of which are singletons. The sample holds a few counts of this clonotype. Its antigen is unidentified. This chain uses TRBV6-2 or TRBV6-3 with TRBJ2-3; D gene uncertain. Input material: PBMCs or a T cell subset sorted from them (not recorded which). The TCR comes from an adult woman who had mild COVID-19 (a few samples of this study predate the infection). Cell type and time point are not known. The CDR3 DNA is TGTGCCAGCAGTTCCAGCAGGACCCGGACGCAGTATTTT. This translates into CASSSSRTRTQYF.